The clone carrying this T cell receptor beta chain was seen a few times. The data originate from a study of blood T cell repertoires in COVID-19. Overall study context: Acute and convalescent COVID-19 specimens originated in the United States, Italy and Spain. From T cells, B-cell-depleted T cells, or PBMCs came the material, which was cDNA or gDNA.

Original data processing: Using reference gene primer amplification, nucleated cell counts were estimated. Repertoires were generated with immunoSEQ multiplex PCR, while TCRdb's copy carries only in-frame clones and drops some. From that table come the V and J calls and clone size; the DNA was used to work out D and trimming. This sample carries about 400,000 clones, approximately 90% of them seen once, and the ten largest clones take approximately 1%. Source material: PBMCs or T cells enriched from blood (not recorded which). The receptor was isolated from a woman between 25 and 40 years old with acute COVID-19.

CDR3: CASRGRGAEAFF. CDR3 in DNA: TGTGCCAGCAGGGGGCGCGGGGCTGAAGCTTTCTTT. The chain has TRBV11-1 and TRBJ1-1; D is possibly TRBD1 (5 bases). The germline V gene has CDR1 SGHAT and CDR2 FQDESV (reference sequence). The CDR3 covers 12 residues. The V end lost 6 bases, the J end lost 6 bases, and 11 bases lay between the germline ends.